Listed here are 21 T cell receptor beta chains from one sample, sequenced in a study of breast tumors, draining lymph nodes, adjacent tissues. TCRdb called the multiplex PCR reads again in MiXCR, with one record for every CDR3 protein. The sample yields 180,000 or so distinct CDR3 sequences, 31% seen once. Axillary draining lymph nodes of breast cancer patients supplied the node samples. Sequenced: axillary lymph node tissue. The receptors stem from a female donor with breast cancer. Some clones in this sample may be carry-over from other donors' samples.

The chain joins TRBV3-1 to TRBJ2-2, with D perhaps matching TRBD1 or TRBD2 (6 bases each). V was clipped by 4 bases and J by 0 bases, with 12 bases between them. CDR3 size: 16 residues. From germline, CDR1 is LGHDT and CDR2 YNNKEL (reference sequence). In nucleotides, the CDR3 is TGTGCCAGCAGCCTCCGGGGGCCCGCGAACACCGGGGAGCTGTTTTTT. This encodes CASSLRGPANTGELFF.

The chain recombines TRBV27 with TRBJ2-1, with D perhaps matching TRBD1 or TRBD2 (5 bases each). The CDR3 spans 15 residues. The V end was cut by 5 bases, the J end by 2 bases, with 13 bases between. CDR1 and CDR2 from the germline V gene are MNHEY and SMNVEV (reference sequence). CDR3 sequence (DNA): TGTGCCAGCAGTGTACAGGAGCGGCCCTACAATGAGCAGTTCTTC. Translated: CASSVQERPYNEQFF.

This clonotype was recorded at least ten times. This chain links TRBV15 with TRBJ2-7; the D call may be TRBD1 or TRBD2 (5 bases each). The CDR3 loop spans 13 amino acids. Looked up from germline, CDR1 is LNHNV and CDR2 is YYDKDF (reference sequence). V was shortened by 0 bases and J by 4 bases, with 7 bases between the two germline ends. For the CDR3, the DNA is TGTGCCACCAGCAGAGATGGGGGTTACGAGCAGTACTTC. It yields the protein CATSRDGGYEQYF.

The gene calls are TRBV2 and TRBJ1-4; TRBD1 agrees at 10 bases. This CDR3 spans 17 amino acids. From germline, CDR1 is SNHLY and CDR2 FYNNEI. V was clipped by 7 bases and J by 0 bases; unmatched bases: 8. The CDR3 nucleotides are TGTGCCAGCACAGGGGACAGGGGACGTACAACTAATGAAAAACTGTTTTTT. Its protein is CASTGDRGRTTNEKLFF.

There are many counts of this clonotype. CDR3 residues: CASSPPGSETQYF. The CDR3, as DNA: TGTGCCAGCTCACCACCGGGGAGCGAGACCCAGTACTTC. The chain recombines TRBV18 with TRBJ2-5, with D perhaps matching TRBD2 (5 bases). The CDR3 spans 13 residues. V was trimmed by 0 bases and J by 5 bases, leaving 7 bases between them. Per the germline V gene, CDR1 is KGHSH and CDR2 is LQKENI.

This clonotype was seen many times. Written as DNA, the CDR3 is TGTGCCAGCAGCTTGGGAGGTGCGGCGGGCCGCACAGATACGCAGTATTTT. Translating it yields CASSLGGAAGRTDTQYF. This sequence joins TRBV5-8 and TRBJ2-3; maybe TRBD2 (5 bases). The CDR3 is 17 amino acids. Looked up from germline, CDR1 is SGHTS and CDR2 is YDEGEE. V gave up 0 bases and J gave up 1 base, with 15 bases separating them.

This clonotype was seen many times. The V call is TRBV5-4, the J call TRBJ2-7; TRBD2 matches 7 bases. Germline V gene data show CDR1 as SGHNT and CDR2 as YYREEE (reference sequence). Trimming cost V 0 bases and J 0 bases; bases outside gene matches: 6. This CDR3 is 16 amino acids long. CDR3 loop: CASSLGLAASSYEQYF. For the CDR3, the DNA is TGTGCCAGCAGCTTGGGGCTAGCGGCTAGCTCCTACGAGCAGTACTTC.

This clonotype was detected ten times or more. V gene TRBV7-9 combines with J gene TRBJ1-6, with a tentative D call TRBD1 (5 bases). Trimming shortened V by 4 bases and J by 5 bases, and 9 bases separated the two germline ends. The CDR3 spans 14 residues. Germline CDR1 and CDR2: SEHNR and FQNEAQ (reference sequence). CDR3 in amino acids: CASSSGLNNSPLHF. DNA of the CDR3: TGTGCCAGCAGCTCGGGACTGAATAATTCACCCCTCCACTTT. The whole variable domain, remainder taken from reference TRBV7-9 and TRBJ1-6, is DTGVSQNPRHKITKRGQNVTFRCDPISEHNRLYWYRQTLGQGPEFLTYFQNEAQLEKSRLLSDRFSAERPKGSFSTLEIQRTEQGDSAMYLCASSSGLNNSPLHFGNGTRLTVT.

This clonotype has more than one count but fewer than ten. CDR3 coding DNA: TGCAGTGCTAGAGACGGACAGGGAACGAACACTGAAGCTTTCTTT. Amino acid sequence: CSARDGQGTNTEAFF. V usage is TRBV20-1 and J usage is TRBJ1-1; 8 bases match TRBD1. The V gene's germline CDR1 is DFQATT and CDR2 SNEGSKA (reference sequence). J was trimmed by 1 base and V by 0 bases; bases with no gene match: 4. There are 15 residues in the CDR3.

At least ten counts were recorded for this clonotype. CDR3 bases: TGTGCCAGCAGCTTTAGGACAGGCCCCGCCGGGGGACCCCTCCACTTT. It yields the protein CASSFRTGPAGGPLHF. This chain connects TRBV7-4 to TRBJ1-6; 7 bases align to TRBD1. This CDR3 region has 16 residues. The germline CDR1 and CDR2 sequences are SGHVT and SQSDAQ. V gave up 3 bases and J gave up 12 bases; unmatched junction bases: 14.

This clonotype was counted ten times or more. The chain is built from TRBV6-5 and TRBJ1-2; tentative D call: TRBD1 (6 bases). V lost 5 bases, J lost 6 bases, and 16 bases lay in between. Per germline, CDR1 MNHEY and CDR2 SVGAGI. The CDR3 covers 14 residues. The CDR3 DNA is TGTGCCAGCAGTAGGACGGGGACAACCCATGGCTACACCTTC. It yields the protein CASSRTGTTHGYTF.

V gene TRBV7-2 combines with J gene TRBJ2-5; 11 bases align to TRBD2. The CDR3 loop spans 17 amino acids. Per germline, CDR1 SGHTA and CDR2 FQGNSA. J lost 9 bases, V lost 2 bases, and 14 bases had no gene match. CDR3 in DNA: TGTGCCAGCAGCTTATCCCCGACTAGCGGGGAGGGGAAGCCCCAGTACTTC. Protein product: CASSLSPTSGEGKPQYF. The whole variable domain, filled in from reference TRBV7-2 and TRBJ2-5, reads GAGVSQSPSNKVTEKGKDVELRCDPISGHTALYWYRQSLGQGLEFLIYFQGNSAPDKSGLPSDRFSAERTGGSVSTLTIQRTQQEDSAVYLCASSLSPTSGEGKPQYFGPGTRLLVL.

This clonotype appeared many times. V is TRBV5-1 and J is TRBJ1-2, with D hard to call. V shed 4 bases and J shed 10 bases, with 17 bases lying between them. This CDR3 contains 13 residues. The germline V gene has CDR1 SGHRS and CDR2 YFSETQ. The CDR3 nucleotides read TGCGCCAGCAGCACCGTAGAGCGGGAGGTCTACACCTTC. Its translation: CASSTVEREVYTF.

This rearrangement joins TRBV15 to TRBJ1-1; 8 bases align to TRBD1. The ends lost 3 bases at V and 13 bases at J; junction bases unmatched: 10. The CDR3 totals 13 residues. CDR1 LNHNV and CDR2 YYDKDF come from the germline V gene (reference sequence). The CDR3 bases are TGTGCCACCAGCAGGGACAGGGTGGAGTCGGGTTTCTTT. It codes for CATSRDRVESGFF.

This clonotype was counted many times. The gene calls are TRBV3-1 and TRBJ1-5; TRBD1 matches 8 bases. Germline V lookup: CDR1 LGHDT, CDR2 YNNKEL (reference sequence). Germline trimming cut 4 bases from V and 6 bases from J; bases unmatched to any gene: 11. This CDR3 spans 16 amino acids. The CDR3 DNA follows: TGTGCCAGCAGCCCTTCAGGGGGCGCGGGGGGTCAGCCCCAGCATTTT. Translating gives CASSPSGGAGGQPQHF.

This clonotype occurred many times. This rearrangement joins TRBV7-3 to TRBJ2-1; TRBD2 agrees at 13 bases. CDR1 is SGHTA, CDR2 FQGTGA, per germline. The CDR3 consists of 16 residues. J was trimmed by 10 bases and V by 4 bases; bases with no gene match: 10. The CDR3: CASSSPGTSGKKEQFF. The CDR3 coding sequence is TGTGCCAGCAGCTCCCCCGGGACTAGCGGGAAGAAGGAGCAGTTCTTC.

This clonotype was counted only a few times. This sequence joins TRBV28 and TRBJ1-2, with a weak D call TRBD1 (6 bases). Germline V gene lookup returns CDR1 MDHEN and CDR2 SYDVKM. CDR3 length equals 14 residues. The V and J ends lost 6 bases and 4 bases respectively, with 15 bases between them. As DNA, the CDR3 is TGTGCCAGCAGGCCTACGACAGGACTCTATGGCTACACCTTC. This codes for CASRPTTGLYGYTF.

The sample holds a few counts of this clonotype. Its ends do not fully match the called genes, so a read error is possible. The chain links TRBV20-1 to TRBJ1-1; D is unresolved. This CDR3 comprises 11 residues. Looked up from germline, CDR1 is DFQATT and CDR2 is SNEGSKA (reference sequence). CDR3 amino acids: CSARVQTEAFF. DNA for the CDR3: TGCAGTGCTAGAGTTCAAACTGAGGCTTTCTTT.

Ten or more counts support this clonotype. The chain has TRBV20-1 and TRBJ2-1, with D hard to call. The V end lost 7 bases, the J end lost 7 bases, and 11 bases lay between the germline ends. The CDR3 is made up of 11 amino acids. CDR1 DFQATT and CDR2 SNEGSKA come from the germline V gene (reference sequence). The CDR3: CSVEEENEQFF. In nucleotides, the CDR3 is TGCAGTGTAGAAGAAGAGAATGAGCAGTTCTTC.

This sequence joins TRBV6-6 and TRBJ1-6; TRBD1 matches at 9 bases. Germline V CDR1 and CDR2: MNHNY, SVGAGI (reference sequence). V was clipped by 5 bases and J by 6 bases; unmatched bases: 2. This CDR3 has 14 residues. The CDR3 spells CASSTGQGNSPLHF. In DNA form, the CDR3 reads TGTGCCAGCAGTACGGGACAGGGTAATTCACCCCTCCACTTT.

This clonotype was observed at least ten times. This sequence joins TRBV30 and TRBJ1-6; 7 nucleotides match TRBD1. Germline loops: CDR1 GTSNPN, CDR2 SVGIG (reference sequence). CDR3 length equals 14 residues. V shed 3 bases and J 5 bases; nucleotides not matched to a gene: 4. The CDR3 region is CAWSLGTDNSPLHF. The CDR3, as DNA: TGTGCCTGGAGCCTCGGGACAGATAATTCACCCCTCCACTTT.